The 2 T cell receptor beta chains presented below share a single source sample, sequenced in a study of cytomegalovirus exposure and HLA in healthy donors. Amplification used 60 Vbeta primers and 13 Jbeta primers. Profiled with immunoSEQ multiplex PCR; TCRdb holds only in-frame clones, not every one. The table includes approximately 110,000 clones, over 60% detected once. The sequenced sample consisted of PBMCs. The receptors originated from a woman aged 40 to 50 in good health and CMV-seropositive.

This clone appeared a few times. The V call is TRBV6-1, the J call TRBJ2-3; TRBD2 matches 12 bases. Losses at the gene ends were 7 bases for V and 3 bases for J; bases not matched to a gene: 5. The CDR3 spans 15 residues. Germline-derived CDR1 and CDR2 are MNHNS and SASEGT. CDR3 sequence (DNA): TGTGCCAGCACCCAACTAGCGGGAGGAACAGATACGCAGTATTTT. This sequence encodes CASTQLAGGTDTQYF.

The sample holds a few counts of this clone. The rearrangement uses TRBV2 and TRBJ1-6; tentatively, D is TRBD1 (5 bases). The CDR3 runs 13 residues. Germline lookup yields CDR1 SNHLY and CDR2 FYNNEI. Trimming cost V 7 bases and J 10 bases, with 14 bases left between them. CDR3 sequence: CASKGYPNSPLHF. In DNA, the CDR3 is TGTGCCAGCAAGGGGTACCCAAACTCACCCCTCCACTTT.